These T cell receptor beta chains were read from a single sample in a study of shared clonotypes between healthy human individuals. Only in-frame clones appear in the TCRdb table, and some are missing; sequencing was by immunoSEQ multiplex PCR. The sample contains 780,000 or so clones, approximately 77% of which appear only once. The sequenced sample consisted of memory CD4+ T cells sorted from blood. The receptors stem from a woman between 25 and 40 years old in good health. Each CDR3 is given with its conserved first and last residue. A D gene is named only where the DNA matches it firmly. The listing skips clone size in some rows; elsewhere it reads once, few, many or a size class.

abundance	v_gene	j_gene	d_gene	CDR3nt	CDR3aa
.	TRBV28	TRBJ1-5	.	TGTGCCAGCAGTTCCCAGCCCCACAATCAGCCCCAGCATTTT	CASSSQPHNQPQHF
.	TRBV29-1	TRBJ1-1	.	TGCAGCGTTGGAGAGGGAATGAACACTGAAGCTTTCTTT	CSVGEGMNTEAFF
.	TRBV6-5	TRBJ2-7	.	TGTGCCAGCAGTTACTCTGCGATCAGCTCCTACGAGCAGTACTTC	CASSYSAISSYEQYF
.	TRBV28	TRBJ2-3	.	TGTGCCAGCAGTCTGGACCAAACCCGAGATACGCAGTATTTT	CASSLDQTRDTQYF
.	TRBV19	TRBJ2-1	.	TGTGCCAGTGGGAGCGGTGAGCAGTTCTTC	CASGSGEQFF
once	TRBV25-1	TRBJ1-4	.	TGTGCCAGCAGTGAAAGGTTATCTGGTAATGAAAAACTGTTTTTT	CASSERLSGNEKLFF
.	TRBV14	TRBJ2-5	.	TGTGCCAGCAGCCCCGGCGAAGTCTCCGAGAGGGAGACCCAGTACTTC	CASSPGEVSERETQYF
.	TRBV11-3	TRBJ2-2	.	TGTGCCAGCAGATTGATCCTCGGGGAGCTGTTTTTT	CASRLILGELFF
.	TRBV27	TRBJ1-5	.	TGTGCCAGCAGTTCGGACGGAGATCTTCAGCCCCAGCATTTT	CASSSDGDLQPQHF
many	TRBV5-1	TRBJ1-4	TRBD1	TGCGCCAGCAGTCGCCTGGGGGGGACAGGTGGAGAAAAACTGTTTTTT	CASSRLGGTGGEKLFF
once	TRBV18	TRBJ2-7	TRBD1	TGTGCCAGCTCACGGACAGGTCAGACCTACGAGCAGTACTTC	CASSRTGQTYEQYF
.	TRBV21-1	TRBJ2-1	.	TGTGCCAGAAACGCGCGACAGGGATGTAGGAATGAGCAGTTCTTC	CARNARQGCRNEQFF
.	TRBV5-1	TRBJ2-5	.	TGCGCCAGCAGCTTGGGACAGCCCGGAGAGACCCAGTACTTC	CASSLGQPGETQYF
.	TRBV18	TRBJ1-1	TRBD1	TGTGCCAGCTCATCCGGGACAGGGAGGACTGAAGCTTTCTTT	CASSSGTGRTEAFF
few	TRBV4-2	TRBJ2-7	TRBD1	TGTGCCAGCAGCCCTGACAGGGGTTCGGCCTACGAGCAGTACTTC	CASSPDRGSAYEQYF
few	TRBV19	TRBJ2-3	TRBD1	TGTGCCAGTAGTGCGGGACAGGCCACAGATACGCAGTATTTT	CASSAGQATDTQYF
.	TRBV7-6	TRBJ2-2	TRBD1	TGTGCCAGCAGCTCTAACACAGGGGGCACCGGGGAGCTGTTTTTT	CASSSNTGGTGELFF
few	TRBV27	TRBJ2-7	.	TGTGCCAGCAGTCGCCGGGCCGAGAGCTCCTACGAGCAGTACTTC	CASSRRAESSYEQYF
once	TRBV28	TRBJ2-2	TRBD2	TGTGCCAGCAGAGGGACTAGCGGGTATCCCGGGGAGCTGTTTTTT	CASRGTSGYPGELFF
.	TRBV5-8	TRBJ2-1	TRBD2	TGTGCCAGCAGCTTCGCAGCGGGACTAGCGGGAGATGAGCAGTTCTTC	CASSFAAGLAGDEQFF
.	TRBV28	TRBJ1-1	TRBD1	TGTGCCAGCAGCTCCGGGACAGGGGCTTCGTACACTGAAGCTTTCTTT	CASSSGTGASYTEAFF
.	TRBV5-1	TRBJ2-1	.	TGCGCCAGCAGCTTGGAATCAGGGTCAGGTCCCACTGAGCAGTTCTTC	CASSLESGSGPTEQFF
.	TRBV10-3	TRBJ2-6	.	TGTGCCATCAGTGTTGGTCTGTCTGGGGCCAACGTCCTGACTTTC	CAISVGLSGANVLTF
many	TRBV16	TRBJ2-1	.	TGTGCCAGCAGCCTTCCAGGGACTGGAAGATACAATGAGCAGTTCTTC	CASSLPGTGRYNEQFF
.	TRBV6-5	TRBJ2-3	TRBD2	TGTGCCAGCAGTTCTGCTAGCGGTATTCAGTATTTT	CASSSASGIQYF
many	TRBV28	TRBJ2-7	.	TGTGCCAGCAGTACCTCACGGAAGGGGATGAGCTCCTACGAGCAGTACTTC	CASSTSRKGMSSYEQYF
.	TRBV11-3	TRBJ2-7	.	TGTGCCAGCAGCAACCAAGGCAGCGGGGAGCAGTACTTC	CASSNQGSGEQYF
.	TRBV7-2	TRBJ2-3	.	TGTGCCAGCAGCTTAGGTTATACGCAGTATTTT	CASSLGYTQYF
.	TRBV27	TRBJ2-7	.	TGTGCCAGCAGGCGGGGGACACTACAATCCTACGAGCAGTACTTC	CASRRGTLQSYEQYF